This T cell receptor beta chain was documented in a study of cytomegalovirus exposure and HLA in healthy donors. Across the study: The 130 or so validation repertoires, a later analysis reported, used the same platform as the 600 to 700 repertoires from the first cohort.

The donors were in the approximately 120-subject validation cohort, distinct from the approximately 610-subject first cohort. Data came from immunoSEQ multiplex PCR; TCRdb stores just in-frame clones and leaves some out. The top ten clones hold approximately 1.3% of a sample with about 130,000 clones, roughly 86% of them seen once. Trimming removed 3 bases from V and 8 bases from J, with 17 bases in between. This CDR3 region has 15 residues. Germline CDR1 SGHTA, CDR2 FQGNSA. Notes on the study in general: The CMV antigen specificity of a few CMV-associated chains was confirmed through in vitro analysis. Overall, some 160 TCR beta chains were annotated as cytomegalovirus-associated.

As regards this clone: Antigen specificity is unknown.

Sequenced sample: PBMCs. The TCR originated in a man aged 25 to 40 in good health and CMV-seronegative. The gene calls are TRBV7-2 and TRBJ1-5; D is unresolved. CDR3 nucleotide sequence: TGTGCCAGCAGCTTCGATCGGGTACCCCCTGAGCCCCAGCATTTT. Protein product: CASSFDRVPPEPQHF.